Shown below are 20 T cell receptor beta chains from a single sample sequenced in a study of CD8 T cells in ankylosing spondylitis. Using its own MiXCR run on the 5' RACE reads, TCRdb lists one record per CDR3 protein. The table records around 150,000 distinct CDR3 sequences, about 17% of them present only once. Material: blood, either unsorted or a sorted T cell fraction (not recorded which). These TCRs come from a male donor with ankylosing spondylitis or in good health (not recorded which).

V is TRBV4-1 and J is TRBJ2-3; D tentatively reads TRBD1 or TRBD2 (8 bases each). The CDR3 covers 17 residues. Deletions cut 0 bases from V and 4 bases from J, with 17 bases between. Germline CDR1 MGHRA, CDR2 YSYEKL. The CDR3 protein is CASSQDQGAGGPDTQYF. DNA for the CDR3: TGCGCCAGCAGCCAAGATCAGGGGGCGGGAGGACCAGATACGCAGTATTTT.

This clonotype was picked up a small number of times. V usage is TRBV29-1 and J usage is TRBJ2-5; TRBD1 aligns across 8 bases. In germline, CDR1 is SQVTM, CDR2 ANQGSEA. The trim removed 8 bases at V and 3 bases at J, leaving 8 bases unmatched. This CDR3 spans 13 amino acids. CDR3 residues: CSFNSQGEETQYF. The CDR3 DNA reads TGCAGCTTTAACTCACAGGGGGAAGAGACCCAGTACTTC.

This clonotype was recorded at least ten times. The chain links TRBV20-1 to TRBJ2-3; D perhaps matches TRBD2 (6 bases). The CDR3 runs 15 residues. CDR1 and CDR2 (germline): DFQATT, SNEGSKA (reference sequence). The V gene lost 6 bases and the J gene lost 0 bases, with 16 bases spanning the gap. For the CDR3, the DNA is TGCAGTGCCACCCGGCGGGGCGCCAGCACAGATACGCAGTATTTT. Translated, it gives CSATRRGASTDTQYF.

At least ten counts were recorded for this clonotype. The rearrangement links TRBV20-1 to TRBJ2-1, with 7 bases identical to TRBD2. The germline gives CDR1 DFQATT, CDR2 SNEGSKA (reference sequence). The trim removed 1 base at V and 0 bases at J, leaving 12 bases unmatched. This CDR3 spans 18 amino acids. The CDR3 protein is CSARATRERIRSYNEQFF. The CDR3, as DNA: TGCAGTGCTAGAGCGACGCGGGAGCGGATTCGCTCCTACAATGAGCAGTTCTTC.

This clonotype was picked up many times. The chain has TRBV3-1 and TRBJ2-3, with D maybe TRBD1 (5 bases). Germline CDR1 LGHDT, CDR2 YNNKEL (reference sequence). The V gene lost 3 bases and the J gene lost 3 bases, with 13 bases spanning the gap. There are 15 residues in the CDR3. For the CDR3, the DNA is TGTGCCAGCAGCCATTCCAGGGTCGGTACAGATACGCAGTATTTT. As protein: CASSHSRVGTDTQYF.

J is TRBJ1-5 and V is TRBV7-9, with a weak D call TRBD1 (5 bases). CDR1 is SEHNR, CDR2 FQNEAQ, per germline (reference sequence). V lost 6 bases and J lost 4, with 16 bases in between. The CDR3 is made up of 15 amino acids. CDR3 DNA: TGTGCCAGCAGTACTGGGGTTCAGGGAAATCAGCCCCAGCATTTT. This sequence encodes CASSTGVQGNQPQHF.

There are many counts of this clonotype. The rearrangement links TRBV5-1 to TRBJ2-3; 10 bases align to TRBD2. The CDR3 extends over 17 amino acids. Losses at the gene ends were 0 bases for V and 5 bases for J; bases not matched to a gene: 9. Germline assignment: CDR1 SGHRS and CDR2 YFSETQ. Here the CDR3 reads CASSLEASGSGKDTQYF. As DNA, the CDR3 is TGCGCCAGCAGCTTGGAGGCTAGCGGGAGTGGTAAAGATACGCAGTATTTT.

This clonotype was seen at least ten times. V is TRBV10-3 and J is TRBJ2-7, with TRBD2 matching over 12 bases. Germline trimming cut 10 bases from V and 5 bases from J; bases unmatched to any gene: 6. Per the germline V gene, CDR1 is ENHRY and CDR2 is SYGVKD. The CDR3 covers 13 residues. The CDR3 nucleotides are TGTGCCACCATTCGACTAGCGGGAGACGAGCAGTACTTC. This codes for CATIRLAGDEQYF.

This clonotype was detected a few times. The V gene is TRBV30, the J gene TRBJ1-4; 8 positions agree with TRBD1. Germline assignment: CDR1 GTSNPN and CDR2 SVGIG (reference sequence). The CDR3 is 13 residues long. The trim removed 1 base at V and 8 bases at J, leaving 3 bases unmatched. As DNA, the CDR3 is TGTGCCTGGAGTGAATACAGGGGGGAAAAACTGTTTTTT. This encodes CAWSEYRGEKLFF.

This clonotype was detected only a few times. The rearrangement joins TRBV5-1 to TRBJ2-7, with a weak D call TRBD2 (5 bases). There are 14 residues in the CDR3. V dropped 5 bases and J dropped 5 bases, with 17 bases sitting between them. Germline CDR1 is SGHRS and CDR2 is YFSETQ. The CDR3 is CASSLLAVENEQYF. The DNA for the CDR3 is TGCGCCAGCAGTTTGCTAGCAGTAGAGAACGAGCAGTACTTC. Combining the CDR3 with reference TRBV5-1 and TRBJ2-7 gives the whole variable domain KAGVTQTPRYLIKTRGQQVTLSCSPISGHRSVSWYQQTPGQGLQFLFEYFSETQRNKGNFPGRFSGRQFSNSRSEMNVSTLELGDSALYLCASSLLAVENEQYFGPGTRLTVT.

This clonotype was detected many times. CDR3 protein: CSASVDEQFF. The CDR3 DNA reads TGCAGTGCTAGCGTCGATGAGCAGTTCTTC. This rearrangement joins TRBV20-1 to TRBJ2-1; D call uncertain. This CDR3 spans 10 amino acids. The germline V gene has CDR1 DFQATT and CDR2 SNEGSKA (reference sequence). Trimming took off 3 bases at V and 8 bases at J, with 5 bases between the two ends.

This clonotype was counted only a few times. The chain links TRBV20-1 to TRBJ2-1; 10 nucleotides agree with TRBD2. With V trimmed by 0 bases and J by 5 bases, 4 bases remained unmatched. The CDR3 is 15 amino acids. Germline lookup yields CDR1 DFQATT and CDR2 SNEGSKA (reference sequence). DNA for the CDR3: TGCAGTGCTAGAGATGTGGGACTAGCGAACAATGAGCAGTTCTTC. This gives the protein CSARDVGLANNEQFF.

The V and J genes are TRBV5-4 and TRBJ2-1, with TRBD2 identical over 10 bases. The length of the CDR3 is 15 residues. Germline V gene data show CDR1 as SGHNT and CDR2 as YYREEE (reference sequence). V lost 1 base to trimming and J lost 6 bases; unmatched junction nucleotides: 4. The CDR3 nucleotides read TGTGCCAGCAGCTTGAGTGCTAGCGGGAGCAATGAGCAGTTCTTC. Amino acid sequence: CASSLSASGSNEQFF.

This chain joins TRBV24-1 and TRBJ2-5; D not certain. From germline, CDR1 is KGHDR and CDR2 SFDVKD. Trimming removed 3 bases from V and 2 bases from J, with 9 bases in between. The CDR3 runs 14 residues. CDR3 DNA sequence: TGTGCCACCAGTGATATCAAAGGGCAAGAGACCCAGTACTTC. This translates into CATSDIKGQETQYF.

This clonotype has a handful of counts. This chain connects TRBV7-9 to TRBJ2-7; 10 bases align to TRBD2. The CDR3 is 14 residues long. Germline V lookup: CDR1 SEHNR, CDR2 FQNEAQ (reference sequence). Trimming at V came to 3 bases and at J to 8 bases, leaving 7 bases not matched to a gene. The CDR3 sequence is CASSLPSGSFQQYF. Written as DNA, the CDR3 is TGTGCCAGCAGCTTGCCTAGCGGGAGTTTCCAGCAGTACTTC.

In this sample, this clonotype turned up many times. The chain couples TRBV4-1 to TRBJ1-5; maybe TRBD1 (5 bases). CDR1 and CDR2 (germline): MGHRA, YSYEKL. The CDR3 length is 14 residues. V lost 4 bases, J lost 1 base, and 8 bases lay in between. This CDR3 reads CASSRPGSNQPQHF. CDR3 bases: TGCGCCAGCAGCCGGCCAGGGAGCAATCAGCCCCAGCATTTT.

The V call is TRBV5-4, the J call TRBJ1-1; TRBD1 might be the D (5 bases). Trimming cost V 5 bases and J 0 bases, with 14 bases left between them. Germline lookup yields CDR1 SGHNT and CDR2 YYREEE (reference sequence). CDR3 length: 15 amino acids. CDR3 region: CASRLSQQVNTEAFF. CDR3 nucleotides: TGTGCCAGCAGATTGAGCCAACAGGTGAACACTGAAGCTTTCTTT.

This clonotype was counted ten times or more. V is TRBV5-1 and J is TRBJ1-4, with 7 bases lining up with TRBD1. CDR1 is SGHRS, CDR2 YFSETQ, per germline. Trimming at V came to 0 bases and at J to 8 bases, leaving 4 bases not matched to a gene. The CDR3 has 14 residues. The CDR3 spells CASSLDRGQEKLFF. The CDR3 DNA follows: TGCGCCAGCAGCTTGGACAGGGGCCAAGAAAAACTGTTTTTT.

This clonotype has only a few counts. Here the CDR3 reads CSAKETDTEAFF. The CDR3 DNA reads as TGCAGTGCTAAAGAGACAGATACTGAAGCTTTCTTT. The V and J genes are TRBV20-1 and TRBJ1-1; possible D gene TRBD1, 5 bases. With 4 bases removed from V and 5 bases from J, the gap between germline ends came to 11 bases. The CDR3 is 12 residues long. The V gene's germline CDR1 is DFQATT and CDR2 SNEGSKA (reference sequence).

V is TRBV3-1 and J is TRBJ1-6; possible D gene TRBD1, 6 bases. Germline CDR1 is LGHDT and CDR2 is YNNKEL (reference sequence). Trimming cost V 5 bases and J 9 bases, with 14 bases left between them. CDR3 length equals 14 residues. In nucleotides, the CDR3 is TGTGCCAGCAGCTATGCAGGGGACGGTTCACCCCTCCACTTT. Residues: CASSYAGDGSPLHF.